Each of the 10 T cell receptor beta chains below was sequenced from the same sample in a study of shared clonotypes between healthy human individuals. TCRdb keeps only in-frame clones here, not all; method: immunoSEQ multiplex PCR. The sample includes about 980,000 clones, more than 75% of them seen just once. The specimen sequenced was memory CD4+ T cells sorted from blood. The subset is: CD45RA-negative fraction. The origin of the receptors is a man aged 18 to 29 in good health.

The gene calls are TRBV7-9 and TRBJ1-4; the D gene is possibly TRBD1 (6 bases). The CDR3 length is 15 residues. The ends were cut back, 5 bases at V and 8 bases at J, with 18 bases in the middle. CDR1 is SEHNR, CDR2 FQNEAQ, per germline (reference sequence). The DNA for the CDR3 is TGTGCCAGCAGCCGTGGGGACGAAGGGGGAGAAAAACTGTTTTTT. It encodes CASSRGDEGGEKLFF.

This clone turned up a few times. The chain employs TRBV25-1 and TRBJ1-6, with D tentatively TRBD1 (5 bases). CDR1 and CDR2 (germline): MGHDK, SYGVNS. The CDR3 extends over 15 amino acids. V lost 6 bases and J lost 7, with 16 bases in between. CDR3 nucleotide sequence: TGTGCCAGCAGATGGGGAGGGAGGGACAATTCACCCCTCCACTTT. Its translation: CASRWGGRDNSPLHF.

The chain combines TRBV6-4 with TRBJ1-1, with D uncertain. CDR1 MRHNA and CDR2 SNTAGT come from the germline V gene. V was cut by 2 bases and J by 0 bases, with 22 bases left in between. This CDR3 region has 19 residues. The CDR3 DNA follows: TGTGCCAGCAGTGACCACGTAGGCCAGAAGCCTAAAATGAACACTGAAGCTTTCTTT. This gives the protein CASSDHVGQKPKMNTEAFF.

The DNA for the CDR3 is TGTGCCAGCAGTTACTCGAGGGACGGAAAACTGTTTTTT. Translating it yields CASSYSRDGKLFF. The chain couples TRBV6-5 to TRBJ1-4; D may be TRBD1 (5 bases). V gave up 0 bases and J gave up 10 bases, with 9 bases separating them. The CDR3 extends over 13 amino acids. Per the germline V gene, CDR1 is MNHEY and CDR2 is SVGAGI.

CDR3 in amino acids: CASSLVSGEQGEKLFF. As DNA, the CDR3 is TGCGCCAGCAGCTTGGTCTCCGGGGAACAAGGGGAAAAACTGTTTTTT. The genes are TRBV5-1 and TRBJ1-4; D is uncertain. V was shortened by 0 bases and J by 8 bases, with 17 bases between the two germline ends. This CDR3 has 16 amino acids. In germline, CDR1 is SGHRS, CDR2 YFSETQ.

V usage is TRBV10-3 and J usage is TRBJ2-3; 10 bases are shared with TRBD2. The CDR3 spans 13 residues. After removal of 8 bases from V and 2 bases from J, the junction contained 1 base not matched to a gene. Germline lookup yields CDR1 ENHRY and CDR2 SYGVKD. CDR3 region: CAIGLAVTDTQYF. CDR3 sequence (DNA): TGTGCCATCGGACTAGCGGTCACAGATACGCAGTATTTT.

The chain has TRBV10-1 and TRBJ1-6; D gene uncertain. The V end was cut by 2 bases, the J end by 7 bases, with 6 bases between. The CDR3 covers 13 residues. Germline V CDR1 and CDR2: WNHNN, SYGVQD (reference sequence). Here the CDR3 reads CASSETANSPLHF. In nucleotides, the CDR3 is TGCGCCAGCAGTGAGACAGCCAATTCACCCCTCCACTTT.

Only a few counts were recorded for this clone. The V call is TRBV4-1, the J call TRBJ2-2, with TRBD2 matching over 11 bases. V shed 4 bases and J 3 bases; nucleotides not matched to a gene: 1. CDR3 length: 15 residues. Germline V gene sequence: CDR1 MGHRA, CDR2 YSYEKL. The DNA of the CDR3 is TGCGCCAGCAGCCTACTAGCGGGAGACACCGGGGAGCTGTTTTTT. It yields the protein CASSLLAGDTGELFF.

This clone was seen only a few times. The J gene is TRBJ2-5, the V gene TRBV5-8; 7 positions agree with TRBD1. V was pared by 2 bases and J by 7 bases, with 5 bases of the junction left unmatched. The CDR3 contains 13 residues. Germline V lookup: CDR1 SGHTS, CDR2 YDEGEE. In DNA form, the CDR3 reads TGTGCCAGCAGCTTAGGGGGCTGGGCGACCCAGTACTTC. Encoded protein: CASSLGGWATQYF.

The J gene is TRBJ2-1, the V gene TRBV5-1, with 10 bases matching TRBD2. Germline loops: CDR1 SGHRS, CDR2 YFSETQ. The CDR3 totals 15 residues. Losses at the gene ends were 1 base for V and 7 bases for J; bases not matched to a gene: 5. DNA of the CDR3: TGCGCCAGCAGCTTGTCTAGCGGGAGTTTGAATGAGCAGTTCTTC. Amino acid sequence: CASSLSSGSLNEQFF.